The source of this T cell receptor (beta chain) is a study of healthy donors' naive CD4 and CD8 T cells. Across the study: Donors, half of them female, were 20-25, 40-50 or 60-70 years old. Notes on the study in general: Homeostatic proliferation of naive T cells was not examined as a bias source. About 13% of CD4/CD8 propensity variance appeared explained by V, J and CDR3 charge.

Comments on this clonotype: The antigen is unknown.

Deletions cut 2 bases from V and 4 bases from J, with 18 bases between. Germline CDR1 reads SQVTM; CDR2 reads ANQGSEA. The CDR3 consists of 15 residues. TCR libraries were built from roughly 0.5 ug of total RNA by linear amplification. TCRdb re-called the reads with MiXCR, one entry per CDR3 protein. The profile shows around 200,000 distinct CDR3 sequences, about 76% of them singletons. Naive CD4+ cells were sorted as CD4+CD8-CD45RO-CD45RA+; naive CD8+ as CD8+CD4-CD45RA+CD27bright. The chain uses TRBV29-1 and TRBJ2-7; D is possibly TRBD1 (6 bases). The sequence derives from a pool of human donors in good health; the sample pools cells from several healthy donors. Sample: naive CD4+ and CD8+ T cells sorted from blood, pooled from several donors. CDR3 DNA: TGCAGCGTTGAATCGTCAGGGGTAACGAGTTACGAGCAGTACTTC. Translated, it gives CSVESSGVTSYEQYF.